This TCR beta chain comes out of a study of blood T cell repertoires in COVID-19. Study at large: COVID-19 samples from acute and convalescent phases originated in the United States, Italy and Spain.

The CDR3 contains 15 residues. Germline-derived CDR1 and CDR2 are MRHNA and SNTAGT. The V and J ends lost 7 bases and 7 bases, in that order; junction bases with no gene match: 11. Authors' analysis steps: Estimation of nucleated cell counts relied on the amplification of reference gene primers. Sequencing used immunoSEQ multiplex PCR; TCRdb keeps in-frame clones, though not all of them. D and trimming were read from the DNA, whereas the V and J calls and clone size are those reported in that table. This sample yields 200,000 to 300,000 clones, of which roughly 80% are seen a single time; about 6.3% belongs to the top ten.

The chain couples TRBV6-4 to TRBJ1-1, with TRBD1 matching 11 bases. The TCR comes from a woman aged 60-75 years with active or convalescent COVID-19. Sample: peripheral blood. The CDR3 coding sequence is TGTGCCAGCATCACAGGGAGGACAGGGGGCCTTGAAGCTTTCTTT. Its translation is CASITGRTGGLEAFF.